This T cell receptor (beta chain) was sequenced during a study of cytomegalovirus exposure and HLA in healthy donors. Findings of the study overall: Previously analyzed data showed that most TCR beta V segments were productive at a frequency of about 87% or about 30%. CMV antigen specificity was confirmed in vitro for a few CMV-associated chains. One cluster of highly shared sequence variants probably arose as a sequencing artifact.

This clone was picked up a small number of times. As yet, its antigen is unknown. PCR primers comprised 60 Vbeta and 13 Jbeta primers. Using immunoSEQ multiplex PCR, the repertoire was profiled, and TCRdb retains in-frame clones only, with some absent. In the table there are about 160,000 clones, 65% to 80% of which are singletons. Sequenced material: PBMCs. The source is a woman in her fifties or sixties in good health and CMV-seropositive.

CDR3 nucleotide sequence: TGCAGCGGAAGTGGACTCATGAACACTGAAGCTTTCTTT. Translation gives CSGSGLMNTEAFF. The chain has TRBV29-1 and TRBJ1-1; D unclear. V was pared by 7 bases and J by 0 bases, with 12 bases between. Germline V gene lookup returns CDR1 SQVTM and CDR2 ANQGSEA. This CDR3 comprises 13 residues.